Listed here are 32 T cell receptor beta chains from one sample, sequenced in a study of pediatric ulcerative colitis (dated by TCRdb to between 2019 and 2020). During colonoscopy, one to two pinch biopsies were obtained from the rectum for research. The library relied on the immunoSEQ multiplex PCR assay. TCRdb obtained this table from immuneACCESS and retained in-frame rearrangements with V and J assigned. These tables miss some clones; where compared with another copy, unresolved V genes account for less than half of the shortfall, and the remainder is unexplained. This sample gives fewer than 20,000 clones in total; just under 75% of them show up just once. Roughly 6.6% of the sample lies in the top ten. Specimen: gut tissue. All receptors derive from a boy aged 5-17 years with moderate ulcerative colitis.

This rearrangement joins TRBV4-2 to TRBJ1-4; TRBD1 matches 9 bases. The CDR3 totals 15 residues. With V trimmed by 2 bases and J by 7 bases, 5 bases remained unmatched. CDR1 LGHNA and CDR2 YNFKEQ come from the germline V gene. The CDR3: CASSQSTGGVEKLFF. In DNA, the CDR3 is TGTGCCAGCAGCCAATCGACAGGGGGAGTTGAAAAACTGTTTTTT.

The gene calls are TRBV4-1 and TRBJ1-2; 8 bases are a match to TRBD1. Losses at the gene ends were 1 base for V and 4 bases for J; bases not matched to a gene: 11. The CDR3 has 17 amino acids. Germline loops: CDR1 MGHRA, CDR2 YSYEKL. In nucleotides, the CDR3 is TGCGCCAGCAGCCAAGCGGACAGGGCCGGCCCACTCTATGGCTACACCTTC. Protein product: CASSQADRAGPLYGYTF.

The chain couples TRBV1 to TRBJ2-7. TRBV1 corresponds to a pseudogene. This CDR3 comprises 11 residues. This CDR3 reads CTSSQDCEQYF. The CDR3 DNA follows: TGCACCAGCAGCCAAGATTGCGAGCAGTACTTC.

Note on this clone: Other DNA sequences in the sample encode the same CDR3. The J gene is TRBJ1-3, the V gene TRBV4-2, with 8 nucleotides matching TRBD1. Germline assignment: CDR1 LGHNA and CDR2 YNFKEQ. With 6 bases clipped from V and 3 bases from J, the junction kept 10 bases outside the gene matches. This CDR3 spans 16 amino acids. This CDR3 is CASSQSGQALGNTIYF. DNA for the CDR3: TGTGCCAGCAGTCAATCGGGACAGGCTCTTGGAAACACCATATATTTT.

The CDR3 protein is CASGSLQETQYF. In nucleotides, the CDR3 is TGTGCTAGTGGTTCTTTGCAAGAGACCCAGTACTTC. J is TRBJ2-5 and V is TRBV12-5; D is uncertain. The CDR3 runs 12 residues. The germline CDR1 and CDR2 sequences are LGHNT and FRNRAP. Trimming cost V 4 bases and J 2 bases, with 5 bases left between them.

This rearrangement joins TRBV19 to TRBJ2-3; TRBD2 aligns across 9 bases. J gave up 5 bases and V 2 bases, and 5 bases lay outside the gene matches. Looked up from germline, CDR1 is LNHDA and CDR2 is SQIVND (reference sequence). The CDR3 has 15 amino acids. CDR3 sequence: CASSIFAGGGDTQYF. CDR3 nucleotides: TGTGCCAGTAGTATATTTGCGGGAGGGGGAGATACGCAGTATTTT.

V usage is TRBV6-5 and J usage is TRBJ2-1; 12 bases match TRBD2. V was clipped by 0 bases and J by 7 bases; unmatched bases: 4. Germline assignment: CDR1 MNHEY and CDR2 SVGAGI. The CDR3 length is 16 residues. The CDR3, as DNA: TGTGCCAGCAGTTACTCGCATGGACTAGCGGGGAATGAGCAGTTCTTC. Translated, it gives CASSYSHGLAGNEQFF.

This clone occurred once. The chain employs TRBV27 and TRBJ2-3; D not certain. This CDR3 is built from 19 residues. Trimming took off 7 bases at V and 0 bases at J, with 26 bases between the two ends. Germline V CDR1 and CDR2: MNHEY, SMNVEV (reference sequence). The CDR3 protein is CASTLTRSVSGRSTDTQYF. The CDR3 DNA is TGTGCCAGCACCTTGACCCGGTCCGTCTCCGGGCGTAGCACAGATACGCAGTATTTT.

This clone was counted a few times. This chain connects TRBV7-2 to TRBJ2-7, with a possible D match to TRBD2 (6 bases). Trimming shortened V by 5 bases and J by 0 bases, and 11 bases separated the two germline ends. From germline, CDR1 is SGHTA and CDR2 FQGNSA. This CDR3 is 14 amino acids long. This chain's CDR3 is CASSRQTSSYEQYF. In nucleotides, the CDR3 is TGTGCCAGCAGCCGGCAGACTAGCTCCTACGAGCAGTACTTC.

In its sample, this clone ranks as medium-sized. The chain links TRBV7-6 to TRBJ1-2, with D possibly matching TRBD1 (5 bases). V was pared by 1 base and J by 6 bases, with 15 bases between. This CDR3 contains 15 residues. The V gene's germline CDR1 is SGHVS and CDR2 FNYEAQ. This chain's CDR3 is CASSLDFGTFDGYTF. CDR3 nucleotide sequence: TGTGCCAGCAGCTTAGACTTCGGGACCTTTGATGGCTACACCTTC.

V and J are TRBV5-1 and TRBJ2-2; tentatively, D is TRBD1 (6 bases). The CDR3 is made up of 17 amino acids. Deletions cut 3 bases from V and 5 bases from J, with 20 bases between. Looked up from germline, CDR1 is SGHRS and CDR2 is YFSETQ. Here the CDR3 DNA reads TGCGCCAGCAGCTCTTCAGGGGCAGGGCGATGGACCGGGGAGCTGTTTTTT. It is translated as CASSSSGAGRWTGELFF.

The gene calls are TRBV7-9 and TRBJ2-7, with D tentatively TRBD1 (6 bases). V was pared by 0 bases and J by 4 bases, with 10 bases between. Germline-derived CDR1 and CDR2 are SEHNR and FQNEAQ (reference sequence). This CDR3 comprises 14 residues. Here the CDR3 DNA reads TGTGCCAGCAGCTTAGCCAGGGGCTCATACGAGCAGTACTTC. It codes for CASSLARGSYEQYF.

This sequence joins TRBV6-9 and TRBJ1-4; D is possibly TRBD1 (5 bases). The CDR3 covers 14 residues. The ends were cut back, 10 bases at V and 0 bases at J, with 12 bases in the middle. Germline-derived CDR1 and CDR2 are MNHGY and SVAAGI. CDR3 region: CAIDRIATNEKLFF. The CDR3 nucleotides are TGTGCCATCGACAGAATCGCAACTAATGAAAAACTGTTTTTT.

The J gene is TRBJ1-2, the V gene TRBV5-6; D might be TRBD1 (6 bases). V dropped 4 bases and J dropped 5 bases, with 12 bases sitting between them. There are 13 residues in the CDR3. Germline lookup yields CDR1 SGHDT and CDR2 YYEEEE. CDR3 loop: CASSVGTIYGYTF. CDR3 nucleotide sequence: TGTGCCAGCAGCGTCGGGACAATTTATGGCTACACCTTC.

V gene TRBV19 combines with J gene TRBJ1-1, with 7 positions matching TRBD1. CDR3 size: 14 residues. V shed 5 bases, J shed 1 base, and the junction held 4 bases outside the gene matches. Germline CDR1 reads LNHDA; CDR2 reads SQIVND (reference sequence). The CDR3 region has the DNA TGTGCCAGTAGTTCGTCAGGGGGGAACACTGAAGCTTTCTTT. This gives the protein CASSSSGGNTEAFF.

This chain joins TRBV10-1 and TRBJ1-1; D gene uncertain. The CDR3 is 14 amino acids. The ends were cut back, 3 bases at V and 1 base at J, with 9 bases in the middle. Germline CDR1 is WNHNN and CDR2 is SYGVQD (reference sequence). The CDR3 reads CASSDLDWNTEAFF. CDR3 in DNA: TGCGCCAGCAGTGACTTGGACTGGAACACTGAAGCTTTCTTT.

This clone was recorded a few times. The chain links TRBV19 to TRBJ1-5; unclear D gene. The CDR3 has 13 amino acids. Trimming left V 4 bases short and J 3 bases short, with 7 bases between. CDR1 and CDR2 from the germline V gene are LNHDA and SQIVND (reference sequence). In DNA form, the CDR3 reads TGTGCCAGTAGTACGGATCTCAATCAGCCCCAGCATTTT. Translating gives CASSTDLNQPQHF.

V usage is TRBV2 and J usage is TRBJ1-1, with 7 nucleotides matching TRBD1. Germline V gene data show CDR1 as SNHLY and CDR2 as FYNNEI. CDR3 length: 17 residues. The ends lost 2 bases at V and 4 bases at J; junction bases unmatched: 13. The DNA of the CDR3 is TGTGCCAGCAGTGAACTGGTAGGGGCAGGGGGGCGCACTGAAGCTTTCTTT. Residues: CASSELVGAGGRTEAFF.

A word on this clone: At one of its ends the junction is not consistent with the germline gene, which may arise from a read error. V usage is TRBV9 and J usage is TRBJ2-1; D possibly corresponds to TRBD2 (5 bases). The germline V gene encodes CDR1 SGDLS and CDR2 YYNGEE. The CDR3 loop spans 15 amino acids. The CDR3 DNA reads as TGTGCCAGCAGCGTAGGCGGGTTCTCCGACAATGAGCAGTTCTTC. Amino acids: CASSVGGFSDNEQFF. The variable domain in full, completed from reference TRBV9 and TRBJ2-1, reads DSGVTQTPKHLITATGQRVTLRCSPRSGDLSVYWYQQSLDQGLQFLIQYYNGEERAKGNILERFSAQQFPDLHSELNLSSLELGDSALYFCASSVGGFSDNEQFFGPGTRLTVL.

V is TRBV7-9 and J is TRBJ2-7; D unclear. The CDR3 sequence is 13 residues long. V lost 4 bases and J lost 7, with 14 bases in between. Germline V gene sequence: CDR1 SEHNR, CDR2 FQNEAQ (reference sequence). The CDR3 sequence: CASSWQESREQYF. The CDR3 region has the DNA TGTGCCAGCAGCTGGCAGGAGTCTCGGGAGCAGTACTTC.

The gene calls are TRBV19 and TRBJ2-7; no definite D call. The V gene's germline CDR1 is LNHDA and CDR2 SQIVND (reference sequence). V was pared by 3 bases and J by 0 bases, with 9 bases between. CDR3 length equals 14 residues. The chain's CDR3 is CASSMSDSSYEQYF. In nucleotides, the CDR3 is TGTGCCAGTAGTATGTCCGATAGCTCCTACGAGCAGTACTTC.

This clone was counted a single time. The CDR3 coding sequence is TGTGCCAGCAGCTTAGCATACAGCTCCTACAATGAGCAGTTCTTC. Translation gives CASSLAYSSYNEQFF. The chain carries TRBV7-2 and TRBJ2-1; D ambiguous. The CDR3 has 15 amino acids. Germline V gene data show CDR1 as SGHTA and CDR2 as FQGNSA. Trimming removed 0 bases from V and 0 bases from J, with 6 bases in between.

CDR3 DNA: TGTGCCACCTCTAGCGGGGGTTTCTACAATGAGCAGTTCTTC. Its protein is CATSSGGFYNEQFF. The V gene is TRBV27, the J gene TRBJ2-1, with TRBD2 identical over 10 bases. Per the germline V gene, CDR1 is MNHEY and CDR2 is SMNVEV (reference sequence). The CDR3 consists of 14 residues. The V segment lost 10 bases and the J segment 3 bases; nucleotides outside the gene matches: 6.

This chain uses TRBV4-1 with TRBJ2-1; 12 bases are shared with TRBD2. V shed 1 base and J 5 bases; nucleotides not matched to a gene: 9. The CDR3 loop spans 18 amino acids. Germline V gives CDR1 MGHRA, CDR2 YSYEKL. CDR3 sequence: CASSQAAGGLAGNNEQFF. CDR3 in DNA: TGCGCCAGCAGCCAAGCGGCGGGAGGACTAGCGGGAAACAATGAGCAGTTCTTC.

The rearrangement uses TRBV19 and TRBJ1-5; unclear D gene. CDR1 LNHDA and CDR2 SQIVND come from the germline V gene (reference sequence). CDR3 size: 17 residues. With 7 bases removed from V and 3 bases from J, the gap between germline ends came to 22 bases. The DNA for the CDR3 is TGTGCCAGTAACTCCGCGGCGGGCGGGAATGACAATCAGCCCCAGCATTTT. Its protein is CASNSAAGGNDNQPQHF.

The DNA for the CDR3 is TGCGCCAGCAGCCAAGATGGATGGGGACAGGGAAACAATCAGCCCCAGCATTTT. This encodes CASSQDGWGQGNNQPQHF. The chain joins TRBV4-1 to TRBJ1-5; 9 bases line up with TRBD1. Germline loops: CDR1 MGHRA, CDR2 YSYEKL. The CDR3 has 18 amino acids. V trimming: 0 bases; J trimming: 3 bases; junction bases outside the gene matches: 9.

This rearrangement joins TRBV6-6 to TRBJ1-2; perhaps TRBD1 as D (5 bases). The V end was cut by 5 bases, the J end by 4 bases, with 11 bases between. Per germline, CDR1 MNHNY and CDR2 SVGAGI (reference sequence). The CDR3 loop spans 13 amino acids. CDR3 sequence (DNA): TGTGCCAGCAGTGGACCTCAGGGCTATGGCTACACCTTC. Protein product: CASSGPQGYGYTF.

This clone was seen only once. The V call is TRBV27, the J call TRBJ2-7; D ambiguous. This CDR3 contains 15 residues. Germline-derived CDR1 and CDR2 are MNHEY and SMNVEV (reference sequence). V was shortened by 4 bases and J by 3 bases, with 16 bases between the two germline ends. The CDR3 DNA reads as TGTGCCAGCAGTTCCGGACGGTTAACTTACTACGAGCAGTACTTC. It is translated as CASSSGRLTYYEQYF.

The V gene is TRBV7-8, the J gene TRBJ1-3; D is unclear. This CDR3 comprises 12 residues. Trimming removed 1 base from V and 3 bases from J, with 1 base in between. In germline, CDR1 is SGHVS, CDR2 FQNEAQ. CDR3 in DNA: TGTGCCAGCAGCTTAGATGGAAACACCATATATTTT. Translation: CASSLDGNTIYF.

This clone has only one observation. This chain connects TRBV28 to TRBJ1-3, with TRBD1 matching over 7 bases. The CDR3 totals 16 residues. V was clipped by 6 bases and J by 4 bases; unmatched bases: 12. The germline V gene encodes CDR1 MDHEN and CDR2 SYDVKM. CDR3: CASSPPPTGAGNTIYF. The CDR3 DNA reads TGTGCCAGCAGCCCACCGCCCACAGGGGCAGGAAACACCATATATTTT.

The table lists this clone with a few counts. The J gene is TRBJ1-5, the V gene TRBV19, with D maybe TRBD1 (5 bases). Trimming shortened V by 3 bases and J by 5 bases, and 11 bases separated the two germline ends. The CDR3 length is 14 residues. Germline values: CDR1 LNHDA, CDR2 SQIVND (reference sequence). For the CDR3, the DNA is TGTGCCAGTAGTATTGGGGACCCTTATCAGCCCCAGCATTTT. Protein: CASSIGDPYQPQHF.

The gene calls are TRBV27 and TRBJ2-7; D perhaps matches TRBD1 (5 bases). The germline CDR1 and CDR2 sequences are MNHEY and SMNVEV (reference sequence). The CDR3 is 15 amino acids. V dropped 6 bases and J dropped 0 bases, with 15 bases sitting between them. The CDR3 DNA is TGTGCCAGCAGACCGTGGGGCAGAAGCTCCTACGAGCAGTACTTC. Protein: CASRPWGRSSYEQYF.